This T cell receptor beta chain is from a study of blood T cell repertoires in COVID-19. At the level of the study: Donors in the United States, Italy and Spain gave samples during acute or convalescent COVID-19. In each case, the material was cDNA or gDNA derived from T cells, B-cell-depleted T cells, or PBMCs.

This CDR3 has 19 amino acids. Germline CDR1 reads SGHRS; CDR2 reads YFSETQ. J was trimmed by 6 bases and V by 2 bases; bases with no gene match: 17. Original analysis: Estimation of nucleated cell counts relied on the amplification of reference gene primers. Libraries were prepared by immunoSEQ multiplex PCR; TCRdb keeps only in-frame clonotypes and omits some of them. V, J and clone size are taken as reported in that table, and D and trimming were inferred from the DNA itself. The table has 150,000 or so clones, around 81% seen once. Sequencing was done on a sample of peripheral blood. This TCR was recovered from a human donor with acute or convalescent COVID-19. The donor label of this sample is uncertain. V and J are TRBV5-1 and TRBJ1-5; TRBD1 aligns across 10 bases. The CDR3 sequence: CASSFVVDGDRGLGQPQHF. CDR3 DNA: TGCGCCAGCAGCTTCGTGGTCGACGGAGACAGGGGGCTCGGTCAGCCCCAGCATTTT.